This TCR beta chain came from a study of cytomegalovirus exposure and HLA in healthy donors. Assay used: immunoSEQ multiplex PCR; TCRdb lists only in-frame clones, some missing. The sample carries roughly 300,000 clones, just over 85% recorded once. Germline V CDR1 and CDR2: SGHTA, FQGTGA. This CDR3 has 15 amino acids. V lost 5 bases to trimming and J lost 4 bases; unmatched junction nucleotides: 3. This rearrangement joins TRBV7-3 to TRBJ2-2, with TRBD2 matching 11 bases. The sequence was obtained from a woman between 18 and 29 years old in good health and CMV-seronegative. Sequencing was carried out using PBMCs. CDR3 in amino acids: CASSQGLAVTGELFF. As DNA, the CDR3 is TGTGCCAGCAGCCAGGGACTAGCGGTCACCGGGGAGCTGTTTTTT.